The 21 T cell receptor beta chains presented below share a single source sample, sequenced in a study of OX40 agonist ivuxolimab in advanced cancers. Method: immunoSEQ multiplex PCR; TCRdb's copy keeps in-frame clones and lacks some. The data contain over 100,000 clones, 80% to 95% of them seen just once; the ten biggest clones take up 0.15% to 0.17%. This specimen was CD4+ or CD8+ T cells sorted from blood, taken in a trial of the OX40 agonist ivuxolimab. The receptors stem from an adult with an advanced solid tumor such as melanoma, head and neck, liver or kidney cancer.

The chain joins TRBV10-3 to TRBJ2-7, with 9 nucleotides matching TRBD2. This CDR3 comprises 15 residues. Germline trimming cut 3 bases from V and 3 bases from J; bases unmatched to any gene: 6. Germline values: CDR1 ENHRY, CDR2 SYGVKD. The CDR3 is CAISDGTSQGYEQYF. In DNA form, the CDR3 reads TGTGCCATCAGTGATGGGACTAGCCAGGGCTACGAGCAGTACTTC.

This chain links TRBV5-1 with TRBJ1-1; D call uncertain. Looked up from germline, CDR1 is SGHRS and CDR2 is YFSETQ. The CDR3 spans 15 residues. Trimming shortened V by 0 bases and J by 4 bases, and 13 bases separated the two germline ends. The CDR3 sequence: CASSLGNNKATEAFF. The CDR3 region has the DNA TGCGCCAGCAGCTTGGGGAACAACAAGGCCACTGAAGCTTTCTTT.

The chain employs TRBV6-5 and TRBJ1-1; no definite D call. Germline-derived CDR1 and CDR2 are MNHEY and SVGAGI. CDR3 length: 15 residues. V lost 0 bases and J lost 1, with 9 bases in between. CDR3 amino acids: CASSYSGGKNTEAFF. The CDR3 nucleotides read TGTGCCAGCAGTTACTCCGGTGGTAAGAACACTGAAGCTTTCTTT.

J is TRBJ2-7 and V is TRBV6-5; no clear D gene. Germline CDR1 and CDR2: MNHEY and SVGAGI. V shed 2 bases and J shed 2 bases, with 13 bases lying between them. There are 15 residues in the CDR3. CDR3 DNA: TGTGCCAGCAGTTACCATCTGGGTGACCCCTACGAGCAGTACTTC. Amino acid sequence: CASSYHLGDPYEQYF.

The genes are TRBV5-4 and TRBJ2-6, with D unresolved. The V gene lost 0 bases and the J gene lost 2 bases, with 9 bases spanning the gap. The CDR3 length is 16 residues. CDR1 and CDR2 from the germline V gene are SGHNT and YYREEE (reference sequence). In DNA form, the CDR3 reads TGTGCCAGCAGCTTGGCTGGGAAGACTGGGGCCAACGTCCTGACTTTC. Translated: CASSLAGKTGANVLTF.

The V gene is TRBV25-1, the J gene TRBJ2-5, with 7 bases identical to TRBD2. V was clipped by 6 bases and J by 6 bases; unmatched bases: 19. The CDR3 is made up of 17 amino acids. CDR1 MGHDK and CDR2 SYGVNS come from the germline V gene. The CDR3 DNA reads as TGTGCCAGCAGGCCCCCCAGCTCTAGACTAGCTGTCCAGACCCAGTACTTC. It codes for CASRPPSSRLAVQTQYF.

The rearrangement uses TRBV27 and TRBJ2-7, with 9 bases fitting TRBD1. V shed 8 bases and J 4 bases; nucleotides not matched to a gene: 6. From germline, CDR1 is MNHEY and CDR2 SMNVEV (reference sequence). The CDR3 loop spans 13 amino acids. The CDR3 is CASRGQGGYEQYF. CDR3 DNA sequence: TGTGCCAGCCGGGGACAGGGAGGATACGAGCAGTACTTC.

J is TRBJ2-7 and V is TRBV7-9; D may be TRBD2 (6 bases). The CDR3 is 15 residues long. Germline V gene sequence: CDR1 SEHNR, CDR2 FQNEAQ (reference sequence). V lost 1 base, J lost 2 bases, and 12 bases lay in between. This chain's CDR3 is CASSLERAGTYEQYF. The CDR3 DNA follows: TGTGCCAGCAGCTTAGAGCGGGCAGGTACCTACGAGCAGTACTTC.

This clone has only one observation. The V call is TRBV7-2, the J call TRBJ2-2; D assignment may be TRBD1 or TRBD2 (5 bases each). V shed 4 bases and J shed 6 bases, with 18 bases lying between them. This CDR3 region has 16 residues. Germline V lookup: CDR1 SGHTA, CDR2 FQGNSA. CDR3 loop: CASSYGAGLIAGELFF. The CDR3 coding sequence is TGTGCCAGCAGCTACGGGGCAGGGTTAATAGCCGGGGAGCTGTTTTTT.

The genes are TRBV5-1 and TRBJ2-5, with 7 bases aligning to TRBD2. This CDR3 has 15 residues. In germline, CDR1 is SGHRS, CDR2 YFSETQ. The V segment lost 1 base and the J segment 1 base; nucleotides outside the gene matches: 4. For the CDR3, the DNA is TGCGCCAGCAGCTTGATCCCTAGCGGCCAAGAGACCCAGTACTTC. This translates into CASSLIPSGQETQYF.

CDR3 nucleotide sequence: TGCGCCAGCAGCACGGACAGGGCCCTTTACGAGCAGTACTTC. It translates to CASSTDRALYEQYF. This chain links TRBV5-1 with TRBJ2-7; 8 bases are shared with TRBD1. There are 14 residues in the CDR3. The junction had 7 bases not matched to a gene; V was cut back by 4 bases and J by 4 bases. CDR1 and CDR2 from the germline V gene are SGHRS and YFSETQ.

The chain employs TRBV5-1 and TRBJ2-3; TRBD2 is a possible D gene (6 bases). With 0 bases removed from V and 0 bases from J, the gap between germline ends came to 14 bases. The CDR3 runs to 17 residues. Germline CDR1 SGHRS, CDR2 YFSETQ. The CDR3 nucleotides are TGCGCCAGCAGCTTGGTTACTAGCCTTTCAAGCACAGATACGCAGTATTTT. Protein: CASSLVTSLSSTDTQYF.

The V and J genes are TRBV30 and TRBJ2-1; either TRBD1 or TRBD2 may fit D (6 bases each). The CDR3 covers 16 residues. The V gene lost 0 bases and the J gene lost 0 bases, with 12 bases spanning the gap. The germline CDR1 and CDR2 sequences are GTSNPN and SVGIG (reference sequence). CDR3 in DNA: TGTGCCTGGAGTGTTGGGGGGCTTAACTCCTACAATGAGCAGTTCTTC. Translation gives CAWSVGGLNSYNEQFF.

The chain joins TRBV6-6 to TRBJ1-6; the D is unclear. Germline V lookup: CDR1 MNHNY, CDR2 SVGAGI (reference sequence). Deletions cut 5 bases from V and 1 base from J, with 9 bases between. The CDR3 is 15 amino acids. The CDR3 loop reads CASSLQGSYNSPLHF. The DNA for the CDR3 is TGTGCCAGCAGTCTCCAAGGATCCTATAATTCACCCCTCCACTTT.

This rearrangement joins TRBV19 to TRBJ2-6; the D gene could be TRBD1 or TRBD2 (5 bases each). Trimming removed 10 bases from V and 0 bases from J, with 25 bases in between. The CDR3 has 19 amino acids. Germline values: CDR1 LNHDA, CDR2 SQIVND (reference sequence). CDR3 sequence (DNA): TGTGCCACAACCCGCGGGCCGGACACTTTTTCCTCTGGGGCCAACGTCCTGACTTTC. This sequence encodes CATTRGPDTFSSGANVLTF.

The chain uses TRBV27 and TRBJ2-2; D is uncertain. Germline V lookup: CDR1 MNHEY, CDR2 SMNVEV (reference sequence). This CDR3 comprises 16 residues. The V and J ends lost 6 bases and 5 bases respectively, with 19 bases between them. The CDR3 protein is CASSRVFTVLTGELFF. CDR3 nucleotides: TGTGCCAGCAGCCGCGTATTTACCGTGTTAACCGGGGAGCTGTTTTTT.

The chain employs TRBV6-1 and TRBJ2-2, with D possibly matching TRBD2 (6 bases). The CDR3 contains 15 residues. CDR1 MNHNS and CDR2 SASEGT come from the germline V gene. V was shortened by 5 bases and J by 2 bases, with 12 bases between the two germline ends. The CDR3 here is CASSLGLINTGELFF. CDR3 nucleotide sequence: TGTGCCAGCAGTTTGGGACTTATTAACACCGGGGAGCTGTTTTTT.

The chain employs TRBV7-2 and TRBJ2-7; 9 nucleotides agree with TRBD1. The CDR3 spans 13 residues. With 6 bases clipped from V and 6 bases from J, the junction kept 6 bases outside the gene matches. Germline loops: CDR1 SGHTA, CDR2 FQGNSA. The CDR3 here is CASRAGQGFEQYF. CDR3 nucleotide sequence: TGTGCCAGCAGAGCCGGACAGGGGTTCGAGCAGTACTTC.

The chain links TRBV28 to TRBJ1-2; tentatively, D is TRBD1 (5 bases). CDR1 is MDHEN, CDR2 SYDVKM, per germline. The CDR3 totals 14 residues. Trimming removed 1 base at V and 4 bases at J, with 10 bases between. CDR3 nucleotides: TGTGCCAGCAGTTTATCTGGGGGGGTCTATGGCTACACCTTC. It codes for CASSLSGGVYGYTF.

CDR3 residues: CASSSDRSSYNEQFF. CDR3 in DNA: TGTGCCAGCAGCTCGGACAGGAGCTCCTACAATGAGCAGTTCTTC. This chain joins TRBV6-5 and TRBJ2-1; 7 bases line up with TRBD1. The CDR3 loop spans 15 amino acids. V shed 6 bases, J shed 0 bases, and the junction held 5 bases outside the gene matches. Germline V gene data show CDR1 as MNHEY and CDR2 as SVGAGI.

The rearrangement links TRBV25-1 to TRBJ2-1; 8 nucleotides line up with TRBD2. This CDR3 is 15 amino acids long. CDR1 MGHDK and CDR2 SYGVNS come from the germline V gene. V was clipped by 6 bases and J by 3 bases; unmatched bases: 7. This chain's CDR3 is CASRTGGELYNEQFF. The CDR3 bases are TGTGCCAGCAGGACGGGGGGGGAGCTCTACAATGAGCAGTTCTTC.